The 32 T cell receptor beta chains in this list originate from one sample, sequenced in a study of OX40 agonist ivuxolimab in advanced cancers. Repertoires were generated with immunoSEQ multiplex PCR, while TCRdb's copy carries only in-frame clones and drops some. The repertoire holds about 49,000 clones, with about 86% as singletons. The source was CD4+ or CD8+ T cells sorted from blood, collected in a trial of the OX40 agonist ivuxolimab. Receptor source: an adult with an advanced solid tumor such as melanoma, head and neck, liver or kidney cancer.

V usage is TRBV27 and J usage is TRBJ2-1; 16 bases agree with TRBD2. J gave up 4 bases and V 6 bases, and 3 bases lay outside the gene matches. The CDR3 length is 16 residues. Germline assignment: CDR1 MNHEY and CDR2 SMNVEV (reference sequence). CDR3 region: CASSGTSGRVYNEQFF. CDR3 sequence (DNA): TGTGCCAGCAGCGGGACTAGCGGGAGGGTTTACAATGAGCAGTTCTTC.

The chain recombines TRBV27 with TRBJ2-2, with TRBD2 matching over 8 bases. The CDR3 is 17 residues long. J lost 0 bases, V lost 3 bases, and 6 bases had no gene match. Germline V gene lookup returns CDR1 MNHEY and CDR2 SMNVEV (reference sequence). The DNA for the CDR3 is TGTGCCAGCAGTTTTCAAGCGGGAGCACCGAACACCGGGGAGCTGTTTTTT. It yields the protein CASSFQAGAPNTGELFF.

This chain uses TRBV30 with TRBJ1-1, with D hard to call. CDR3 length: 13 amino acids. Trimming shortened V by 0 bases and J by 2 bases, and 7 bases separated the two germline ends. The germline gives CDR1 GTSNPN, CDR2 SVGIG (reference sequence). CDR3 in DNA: TGTGCCTGGAGTGTGGAATTTAACACTGAAGCTTTCTTT. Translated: CAWSVEFNTEAFF.

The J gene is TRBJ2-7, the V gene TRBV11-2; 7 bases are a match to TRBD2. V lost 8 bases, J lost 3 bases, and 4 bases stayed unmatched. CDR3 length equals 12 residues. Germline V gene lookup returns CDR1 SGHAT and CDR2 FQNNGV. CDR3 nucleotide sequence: TGTGCCAGCGGGGGGGACGGCTACGAGCAGTACTTC. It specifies CASGGDGYEQYF. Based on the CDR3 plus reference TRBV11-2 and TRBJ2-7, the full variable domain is EAGVAQSPRYKIIEKRQSVAFWCNPISGHATLYWYQQILGQGPKLLIQFQNNGVVDDSQLPKDRFSAERLKGVDSTLKIQPAKLEDSAVYLCASGGDGYEQYFGPGTRLTVT.

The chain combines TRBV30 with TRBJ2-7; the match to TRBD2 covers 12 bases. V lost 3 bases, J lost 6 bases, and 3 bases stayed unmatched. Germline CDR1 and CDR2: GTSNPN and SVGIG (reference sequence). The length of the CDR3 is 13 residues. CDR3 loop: CAWSLAGGPEQYF. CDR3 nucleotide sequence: TGTGCCTGGAGCCTAGCGGGAGGGCCCGAGCAGTACTTC.

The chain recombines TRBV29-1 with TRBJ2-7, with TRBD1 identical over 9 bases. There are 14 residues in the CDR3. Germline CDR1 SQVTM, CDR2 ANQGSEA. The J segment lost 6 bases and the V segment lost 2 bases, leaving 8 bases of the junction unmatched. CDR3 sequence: CSVELSGQGSEQYF. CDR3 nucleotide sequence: TGCAGCGTTGAATTGTCCGGACAGGGGAGCGAGCAGTACTTC.

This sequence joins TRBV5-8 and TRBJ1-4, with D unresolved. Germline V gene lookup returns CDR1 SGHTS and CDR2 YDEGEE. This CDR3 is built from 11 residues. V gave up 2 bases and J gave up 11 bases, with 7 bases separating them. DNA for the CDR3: TGTGCCAGCAGCTTTGGGGATAAACTGTTTTTT. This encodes CASSFGDKLFF.

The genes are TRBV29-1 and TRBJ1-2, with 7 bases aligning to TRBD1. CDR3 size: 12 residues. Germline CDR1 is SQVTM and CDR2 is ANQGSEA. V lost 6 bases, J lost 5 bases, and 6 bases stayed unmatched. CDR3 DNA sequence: TGCAGCGTCGGAGACAGGGAGTATGGCTACACCTTC. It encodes CSVGDREYGYTF.

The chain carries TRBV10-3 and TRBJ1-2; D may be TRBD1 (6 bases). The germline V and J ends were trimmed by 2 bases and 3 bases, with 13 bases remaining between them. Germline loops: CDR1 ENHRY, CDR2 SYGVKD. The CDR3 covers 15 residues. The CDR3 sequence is CAISERGGWYYGYTF. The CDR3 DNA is TGTGCCATCAGTGAGCGGGGGGGCTGGTACTATGGCTACACCTTC.

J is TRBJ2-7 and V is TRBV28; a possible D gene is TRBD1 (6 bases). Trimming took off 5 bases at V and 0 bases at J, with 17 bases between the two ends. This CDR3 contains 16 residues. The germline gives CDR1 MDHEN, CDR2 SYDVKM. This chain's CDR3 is CASSPLGDRFSYEQYF. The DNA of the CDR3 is TGTGCCAGCAGTCCATTGGGCGACAGGTTCTCCTACGAGCAGTACTTC.

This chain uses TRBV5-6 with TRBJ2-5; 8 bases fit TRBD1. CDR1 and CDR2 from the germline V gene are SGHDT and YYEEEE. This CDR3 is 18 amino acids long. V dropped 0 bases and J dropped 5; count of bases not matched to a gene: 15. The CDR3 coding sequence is TGTGCCAGCAGCTTGGATCGGACAGGGTCCGGGCAAGGGGAGACCCAGTACTTC. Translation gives CASSLDRTGSGQGETQYF. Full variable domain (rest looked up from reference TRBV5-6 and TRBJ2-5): DAGVTQSPTHLIKTRGQQVTLRCSPKSGHDTVSWYQQALGQGPQFIFQYYEEEERQRGNFPDRFSGHQFPNYSSELNVNALLLGDSALYLCASSLDRTGSGQGETQYFGPGTRLLVL.

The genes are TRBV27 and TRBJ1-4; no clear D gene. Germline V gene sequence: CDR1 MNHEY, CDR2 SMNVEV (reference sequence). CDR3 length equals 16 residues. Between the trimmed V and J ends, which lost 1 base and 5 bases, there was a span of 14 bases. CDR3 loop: CASSLYLGDVNEKLFF. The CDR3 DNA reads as TGTGCCAGCAGTTTATATCTCGGGGATGTGAATGAAAAACTGTTTTTT.

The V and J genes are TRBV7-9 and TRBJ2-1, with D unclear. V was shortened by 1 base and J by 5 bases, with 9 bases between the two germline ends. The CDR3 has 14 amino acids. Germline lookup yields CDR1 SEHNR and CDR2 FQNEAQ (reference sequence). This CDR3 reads CASSLVTAHNEQFF. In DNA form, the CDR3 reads TGTGCCAGCAGCTTAGTTACCGCCCACAATGAGCAGTTCTTC.

CDR3 coding DNA: TGTGCCAGCAGTGTACAGGCGGGTCAGCCCCAGCATTTT. Protein: CASSVQAGQPQHF. V gene TRBV2 combines with J gene TRBJ1-5; D may be TRBD1 (5 bases). Trimming left V 4 bases short and J 6 bases short, with 10 bases between. This CDR3 has 13 residues. Germline lookup yields CDR1 SNHLY and CDR2 FYNNEI.

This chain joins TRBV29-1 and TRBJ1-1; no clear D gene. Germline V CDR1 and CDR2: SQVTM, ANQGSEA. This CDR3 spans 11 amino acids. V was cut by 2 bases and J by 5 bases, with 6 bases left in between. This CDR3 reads CSVEYLTEAFF. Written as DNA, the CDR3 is TGCAGCGTTGAATACTTGACTGAAGCTTTCTTT.

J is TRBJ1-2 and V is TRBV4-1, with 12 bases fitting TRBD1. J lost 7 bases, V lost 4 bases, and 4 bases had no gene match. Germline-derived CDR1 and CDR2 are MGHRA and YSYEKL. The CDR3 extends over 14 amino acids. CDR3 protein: CASSRGQGALGYTF. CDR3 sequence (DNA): TGCGCCAGCAGCCGGGGACAGGGGGCGCTTGGCTACACCTTC.

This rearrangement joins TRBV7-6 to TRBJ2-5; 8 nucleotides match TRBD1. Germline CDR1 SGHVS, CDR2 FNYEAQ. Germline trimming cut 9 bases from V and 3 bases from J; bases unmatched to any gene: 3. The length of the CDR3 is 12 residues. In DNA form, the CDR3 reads TGTGCCAGTGGGACAGGAAAAGAGACCCAGTACTTC. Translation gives CASGTGKETQYF.

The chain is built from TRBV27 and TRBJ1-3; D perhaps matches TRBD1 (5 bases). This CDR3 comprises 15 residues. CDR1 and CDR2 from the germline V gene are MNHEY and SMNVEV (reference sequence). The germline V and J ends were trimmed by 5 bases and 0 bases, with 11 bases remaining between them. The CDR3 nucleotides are TGTGCCAGCAGTAGGGACGGAAACTCTGGAAACACCATATATTTT. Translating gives CASSRDGNSGNTIYF.

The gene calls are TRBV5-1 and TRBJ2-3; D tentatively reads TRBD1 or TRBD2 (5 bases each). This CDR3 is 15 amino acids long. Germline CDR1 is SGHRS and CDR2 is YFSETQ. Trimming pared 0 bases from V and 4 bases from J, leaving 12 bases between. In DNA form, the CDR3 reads TGCGCCAGCAGCTTGGAAGAGGGACCCGCAGATACGCAGTATTTT. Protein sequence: CASSLEEGPADTQYF. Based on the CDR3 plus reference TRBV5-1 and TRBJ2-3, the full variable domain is KAGVTQTPRYLIKTRGQQVTLSCSPISGHRSVSWYQQTPGQGLQFLFEYFSETQRNKGNFPGRFSGRQFSNSRSEMNVSTLELGDSALYLCASSLEEGPADTQYFGPGTRLTVL.

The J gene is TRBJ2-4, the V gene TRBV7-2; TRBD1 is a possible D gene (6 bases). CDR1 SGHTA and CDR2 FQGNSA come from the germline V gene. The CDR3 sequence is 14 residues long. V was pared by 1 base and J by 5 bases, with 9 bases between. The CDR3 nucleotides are TGTGCCAGCAGCTTAGATTCAGGGGAAAACATTCAGTACTTC. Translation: CASSLDSGENIQYF. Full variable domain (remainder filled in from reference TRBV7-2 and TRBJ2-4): GAGVSQSPSNKVTEKGKDVELRCDPISGHTALYWYRQSLGQGLEFLIYFQGNSAPDKSGLPSDRFSAERTGGSVSTLTIQRTQQEDSAVYLCASSLDSGENIQYFGAGTRLSVL.

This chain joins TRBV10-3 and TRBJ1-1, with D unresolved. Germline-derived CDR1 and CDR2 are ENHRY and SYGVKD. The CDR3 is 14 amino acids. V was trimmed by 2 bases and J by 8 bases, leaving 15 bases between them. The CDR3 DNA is TGTGCCATCAGTGAGAAGGCAGGCCGCGGGGAAGCTTTCTTT. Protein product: CAISEKAGRGEAFF.

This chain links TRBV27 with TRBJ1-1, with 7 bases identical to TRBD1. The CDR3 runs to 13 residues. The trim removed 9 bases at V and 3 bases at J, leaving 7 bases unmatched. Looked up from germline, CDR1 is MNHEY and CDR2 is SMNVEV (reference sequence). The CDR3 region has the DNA TGTGCCAGTAAAACCACAGGGGACACTGAAGCTTTCTTT. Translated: CASKTTGDTEAFF.

CDR3 sequence (DNA): TGTGCCAGCAGCGCGACAGGTGGTCCCTACGAGCAGTACGTC. Protein sequence: CASSATGGPYEQYV. The gene calls are TRBV28 and TRBJ2-7; possible D gene TRBD1, 6 bases. CDR1 MDHEN and CDR2 SYDVKM come from the germline V gene. The CDR3 totals 14 residues. V was cut by 6 bases and J by 2 bases, with 14 bases left in between.

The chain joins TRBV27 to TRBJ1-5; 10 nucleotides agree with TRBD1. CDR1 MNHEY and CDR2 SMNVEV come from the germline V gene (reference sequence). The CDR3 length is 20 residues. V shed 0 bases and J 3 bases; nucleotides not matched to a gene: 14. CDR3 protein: CASSLSRPTDRGLVNQPQHF. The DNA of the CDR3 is TGTGCCAGCAGTTTATCGAGGCCGACAGACAGGGGGCTTGTCAATCAGCCCCAGCATTTT.

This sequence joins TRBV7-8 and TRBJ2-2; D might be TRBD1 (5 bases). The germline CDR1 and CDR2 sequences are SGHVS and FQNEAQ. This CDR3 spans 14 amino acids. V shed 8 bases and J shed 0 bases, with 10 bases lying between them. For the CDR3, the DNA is TGTGCCAGCCAAGCAGGGCCGAACACCGGGGAGCTGTTTTTT. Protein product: CASQAGPNTGELFF.

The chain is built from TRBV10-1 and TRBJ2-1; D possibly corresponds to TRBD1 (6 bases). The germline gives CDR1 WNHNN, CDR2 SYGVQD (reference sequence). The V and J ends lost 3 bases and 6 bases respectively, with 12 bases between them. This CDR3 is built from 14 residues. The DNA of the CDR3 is TGCGCCAGCAGTGATCACAGGGTGGGCAATGAGCAGTTCTTC. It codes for CASSDHRVGNEQFF.

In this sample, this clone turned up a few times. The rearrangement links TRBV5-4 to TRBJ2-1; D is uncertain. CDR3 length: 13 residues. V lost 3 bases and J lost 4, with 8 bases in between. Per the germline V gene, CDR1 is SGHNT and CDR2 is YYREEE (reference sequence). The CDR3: CASSSPGYNEQFF. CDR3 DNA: TGTGCCAGCAGCTCCCCGGGTTACAATGAGCAGTTCTTC. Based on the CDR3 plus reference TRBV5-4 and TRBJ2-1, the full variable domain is ETGVTQSPTHLIKTRGQQVTLRCSSQSGHNTVSWYQQALGQGPQFIFQYYREEENGRGNFPPRFSGLQFPNYSSELNVNALELDDSALYLCASSSPGYNEQFFGPGTRLTVL.

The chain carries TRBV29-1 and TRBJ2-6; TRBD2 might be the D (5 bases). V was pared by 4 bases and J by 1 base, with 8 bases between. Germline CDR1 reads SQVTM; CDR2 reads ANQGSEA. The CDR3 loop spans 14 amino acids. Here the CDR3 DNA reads TGCAGCGTTGGAGGGTATTCTGGGGCCAACGTCCTGACTTTC. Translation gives CSVGGYSGANVLTF.

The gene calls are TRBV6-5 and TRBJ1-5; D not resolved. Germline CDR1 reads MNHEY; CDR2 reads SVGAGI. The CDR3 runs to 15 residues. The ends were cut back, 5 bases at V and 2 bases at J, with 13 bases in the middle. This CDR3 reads CASSLRTDGNQPQHF. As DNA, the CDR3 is TGTGCCAGCAGTCTCCGAACAGATGGCAATCAGCCCCAGCATTTT.

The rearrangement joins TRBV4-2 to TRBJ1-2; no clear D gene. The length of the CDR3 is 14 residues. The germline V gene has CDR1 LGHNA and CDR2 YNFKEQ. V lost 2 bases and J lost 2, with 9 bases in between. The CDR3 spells CASSQSGFNYGYTF. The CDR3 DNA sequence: TGTGCCAGCAGCCAATCCGGGTTCAACTATGGCTACACCTTC.

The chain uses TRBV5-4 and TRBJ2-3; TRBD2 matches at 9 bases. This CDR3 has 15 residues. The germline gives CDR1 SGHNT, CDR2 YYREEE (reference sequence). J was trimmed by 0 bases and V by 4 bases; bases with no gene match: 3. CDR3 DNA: TGTGCCAGCAGCCCCGGACTAGCGAGCACAGATACGCAGTATTTT. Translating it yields CASSPGLASTDTQYF.

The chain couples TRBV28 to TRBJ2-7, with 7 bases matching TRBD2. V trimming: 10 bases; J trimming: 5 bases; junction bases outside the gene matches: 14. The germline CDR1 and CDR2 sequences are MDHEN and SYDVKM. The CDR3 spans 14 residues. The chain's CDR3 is CATQNVRGSHEQYF. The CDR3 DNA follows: TGTGCCACCCAGAACGTCCGCGGGAGCCACGAGCAGTACTTC.